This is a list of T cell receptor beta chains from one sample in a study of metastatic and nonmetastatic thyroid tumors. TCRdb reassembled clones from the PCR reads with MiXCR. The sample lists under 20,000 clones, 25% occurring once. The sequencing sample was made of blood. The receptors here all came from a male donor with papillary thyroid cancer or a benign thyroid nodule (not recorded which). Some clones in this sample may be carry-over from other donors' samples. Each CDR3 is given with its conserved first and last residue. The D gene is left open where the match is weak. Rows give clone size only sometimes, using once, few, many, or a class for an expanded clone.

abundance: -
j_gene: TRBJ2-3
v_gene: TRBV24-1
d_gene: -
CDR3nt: TGTGCCACCAGTGATTTACCCCAGGGAGGTTCAGATACGCAGTATTTT
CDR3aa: CATSDLPQGGSDTQYF

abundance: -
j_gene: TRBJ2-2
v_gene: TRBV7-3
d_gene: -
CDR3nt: TGTGCCAGCAGGGATCAGGGTGGCGACACCGGGGAGCTGTTTTTT
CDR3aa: CASRDQGGDTGELFF

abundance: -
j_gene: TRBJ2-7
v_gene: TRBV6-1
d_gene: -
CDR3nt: TGTGCCAGCAGATCATCGGCGACTGCAGACTCCTACGAGCAGTACTTC
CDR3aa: CASRSSATADSYEQYF

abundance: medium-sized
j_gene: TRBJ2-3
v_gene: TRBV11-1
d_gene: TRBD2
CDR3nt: TGTGCCAGCAGTTTGACTAGCGGGGGGGGAGATACGCAGTATTTT
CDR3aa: CASSLTSGGGDTQYF

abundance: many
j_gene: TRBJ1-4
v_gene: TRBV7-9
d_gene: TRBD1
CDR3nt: TGTGCCAGCAGCCGAGTAAGACAGGGCCGCGCAACTAATGAAAAACTGTTTTTT
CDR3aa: CASSRVRQGRATNEKLFF

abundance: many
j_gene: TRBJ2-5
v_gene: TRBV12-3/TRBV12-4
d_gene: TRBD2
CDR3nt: TGTGCCAGCAGTCCTAGGGAGCGGGATAGAGAGACCCAGTACTTC
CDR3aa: CASSPRERDRETQYF

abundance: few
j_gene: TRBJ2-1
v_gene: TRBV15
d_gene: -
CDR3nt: TGTGCCACCAGCGATCCGGCGGGTGTCTACAATGAGCAGTTCTTC
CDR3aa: CATSDPAGVYNEQFF

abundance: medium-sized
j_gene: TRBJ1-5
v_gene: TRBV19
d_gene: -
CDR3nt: TGTGCCACAAAACCGGGGAATCAGCCCCAGCATTTT
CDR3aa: CATKPGNQPQHF

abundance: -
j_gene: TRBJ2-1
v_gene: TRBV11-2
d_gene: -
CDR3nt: TGTGCCAGCAGCTTATTAACTAGCTACAATGAGCAGTTCTTC
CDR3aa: CASSLLTSYNEQFF

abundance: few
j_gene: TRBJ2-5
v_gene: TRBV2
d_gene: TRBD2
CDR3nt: TGTGCCAGCAGGGAGGAGACTAGCGGGGCTGGGTCCCAGTACTTC
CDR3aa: CASREETSGAGSQYF